This T cell receptor (beta chain) appears in the sequencing data of a study of vaccination effects on CD4 cells after COVID-19. Sequencing was preceded by expansion of antigen-specific CD4+ T cells with viral peptide pools in the ViraFEST assay. At the end of around eleven days of culture, CD4+ T cells were isolated. Vaccination of participants consisted of two doses of either the BNT162b2 or mRNA-1273 vaccine. As for this clone: The antigen is undetermined.

The germline V gene has CDR1 MGHRA and CDR2 YSYEKL. With 1 base removed from V and 8 bases from J, the gap between germline ends came to 14 bases. This CDR3 has 14 residues. Here immunoSEQ multiplex PCR was the method, and the copy in TCRdb shows in-frame clones only, minus some. The sample yields more than 25,000 clones, roughly four fifths seen once. This TCR came from a human donor who received a COVID-19 vaccine. V and J are TRBV4-1 and TRBJ1-2; D is ambiguous. The specimen comprised CD4+ T cells from PBMCs cultured with HCoV-229E spike peptides, sampled after COVID-19 vaccination. CDR3 DNA sequence: TGCGCCAGCAGCCAAGCCGGACGACCCGAAGGCTACACCTTC. Protein sequence: CASSQAGRPEGYTF.